Listed here are 9 T cell receptor beta chains from one sample, sequenced in a study of T cell responses to AZD1222 COVID-19 vaccine. Method: immunoSEQ multiplex PCR; TCRdb's copy keeps in-frame clones and lacks some. The data contain 95,000 to 110,000 clones, 89% of them singletons. The sequencing here drew on peripheral blood, taken on day 0 of AZD1222 vaccination. The receptors originated from an adult in good health.

A few counts support this clone. The V and J genes are TRBV27 and TRBJ2-7; weak D call: TRBD2 (5 bases). With 3 bases removed from V and 4 bases from J, the gap between germline ends came to 13 bases. Germline V CDR1 and CDR2: MNHEY, SMNVEV (reference sequence). The CDR3 runs 14 residues. The CDR3 nucleotides read TGTGCCAGCAGTTTTCGGGAAGGAGAATACGAGCAGTACTTC. As protein: CASSFREGEYEQYF.

The chain joins TRBV19 to TRBJ2-1; D unclear. The V gene lost 6 bases and the J gene lost 0 bases, with 18 bases spanning the gap. Germline-derived CDR1 and CDR2 are LNHDA and SQIVND (reference sequence). The CDR3 is made up of 17 amino acids. The CDR3 sequence: CASRSTSRTSSYNEQFF. In nucleotides, the CDR3 is TGTGCCAGTAGATCCACCTCCAGAACAAGCTCCTACAATGAGCAGTTCTTC.

The chain has TRBV5-1 and TRBJ2-2; D ambiguous. The CDR3 length is 17 residues. CDR1 and CDR2 (germline): SGHRS, YFSETQ. V lost 1 base to trimming and J lost 0 bases, with 13 bases between them. The CDR3 loop is CASSLRPAPTNTGELFF. CDR3 nucleotides: TGCGCCAGCAGCTTGCGACCGGCACCAACGAACACCGGGGAGCTGTTTTTT.

This sequence joins TRBV28 and TRBJ1-2; D ambiguous. Germline V CDR1 and CDR2: MDHEN, SYDVKM. The length of the CDR3 is 13 residues. Deletions cut 8 bases from V and 8 bases from J, with 18 bases between. CDR3 bases: TGTGCCAGCGGCTACGACGGGAGAAGGGGCTACACCTTC. This codes for CASGYDGRRGYTF.

CDR3 sequence reads: CASSQGFTEAFF. In DNA, the CDR3 is TGCGCCAGCAGCCAAGGTTTCACTGAAGCTTTCTTT. V usage is TRBV4-1 and J usage is TRBJ1-1; unclear D gene. Germline assignment: CDR1 MGHRA and CDR2 YSYEKL. V lost 1 base to trimming and J lost 4 bases, with 4 bases between them. There are 12 residues in the CDR3.

This clone showed up just once. The chain is built from TRBV11-2 and TRBJ1-5; D is ambiguous. This CDR3 region has 14 residues. Trimming took 1 base from V and 6 from J, leaving 10 bases between them. Germline loops: CDR1 SGHAT, CDR2 FQNNGV. In DNA, the CDR3 is TGTGCCAGCAGCTTAGGCTTTGCTGGTCAGCCCCAGCATTTT. Translation gives CASSLGFAGQPQHF.

The chain uses TRBV4-2 and TRBJ2-6; weak D call: TRBD1 (5 bases). CDR1 LGHNA and CDR2 YNFKEQ come from the germline V gene. V gave up 4 bases and J gave up 0 bases, with 19 bases separating them. The CDR3 spans 19 residues. The CDR3 loop reads CASSPTVVHISSGANVLTF. CDR3 DNA: TGTGCCAGCAGCCCGACAGTGGTTCATATTAGCTCTGGGGCCAACGTCCTGACTTTC.

The V call is TRBV29-1, the J call TRBJ2-1, with D possibly TRBD2 on 7 matching bases. V was clipped by 7 bases and J by 6 bases, with 22 bases between them. Germline V gene lookup returns CDR1 SQVTM and CDR2 ANQGSEA. This CDR3 comprises 15 residues. The DNA for the CDR3 is TGCAGCGCCATGGGAGGGGGGAAAAGCAGCAATGAGCAGTTCTTC. This sequence encodes CSAMGGGKSSNEQFF.

The genes are TRBV19 and TRBJ2-7, with D unresolved. CDR1 LNHDA and CDR2 SQIVND come from the germline V gene (reference sequence). Trimming pared 3 bases from V and 0 bases from J, leaving 9 bases between. The CDR3 totals 14 residues. The CDR3 loop reads CASSIFGSSYEQYF. The DNA of the CDR3 is TGTGCCAGTAGTATCTTCGGATCCTCCTACGAGCAGTACTTC.